The TCR beta chain described here comes from a study of T-cell reconstitution after alpha-beta-depleted transplantation in children (dated by TCRdb to the mid-2010s). Notes on the research overall: Using TCR repertoire profiling, the study followed T-cell immune reconstitution in a quantitative way in children after TCRalphabeta/CD19-depleted allogeneic hematopoietic cell transplantation.

Libraries came from PCR. Instrument used: Illumina HiSeq 2500. To normalize quantification of the TCRbeta repertoire, the TCR libraries were built with molecular barcoding that relied on unique molecular identifiers. TCRdb reprocessed the public reads (quality trimming at Q25 with fastp, clone calling with MiXCR) and kept in-frame beta chains. Rows with one shared CDR3 protein collapse into an entry with the most common genes and DNA. The sample table holds about 400,000 distinct CDR3 sequences, of which roughly 16% were seen once. The ten largest clones represent about 32% of the sample. The intended sense of this specimen's treatment or condition label: allogeneic hematopoietic cell transplantation with graft depleted of TCRalphabeta T cells and CD19 B cells. Transplant recipients were children who received TCRalphabeta/CD19-depleted allogeneic hematopoietic cell grafts. This clonotype was recorded at least ten times. Its antigen is still unknown. No much larger clonotype is one base removed from it; base qualities were not supplied.

The germline V gene supplies CDR1 WSHSY and CDR2 SAAADI. The CDR3 starts with the cysteine, ends with the phenylalanine, and has 14 residues. Solely the CDR3 DNA is kept, with 42 bases framed from the first base. The V and J ends are trimmed by 8 bases and 1 base, leaving 13 bases between them. Study-wide conclusions, independent of this receptor: The frequencies of hyperexpanded clones fell over the following months, and after one year, T-cell counts and TCRbeta diversity were mostly attributed to newly produced T cells. The apparently early alphabetaT-cell count recovery about two months after transplant was reportedly dependent on only several hundred rapidly expanded clones derived from non-depleted graft cells. In some patients, the high TCRbeta diversity seen at day 60 was put down to recipient T cells and intrathymic progenitors that had survived conditioning.

Sequenced here: PBMCs, mostly from graft donor cells, sampled 360 days after TCRalphabeta/CD19-depleted stem cell transplant. The sequence joins TRBV10-2 to TRBJ2-3, with no D gene named confidently. The sequence was collected from a boy less than two years old who had a stem cell transplant for Wiskott-Aldrich syndrome, so the T cells may come from the graft donor. The CDR3 reads CASCRLVGTDTQYF. The nucleotide sequence is given as TGCGCCAGCTGCAGGCTTGTGGGCACAGATACGCAGTATTTT.